The clone carrying this T cell receptor beta chain turned up a few times. This sample stems from a study of CD8+ T cells in alopecia areata. The CDR3 extends over 16 amino acids. Trimming removed 5 bases from V and 0 bases from J, with 15 bases in between. Germline V gene sequence: CDR1 SGHTA, CDR2 FQGNSA. As the sequencing template, cDNA was produced by extracting RNA and reverse transcribing it. TCRdb keeps only in-frame clones here, not all; method: immunoSEQ multiplex PCR. The sample yields 95,000 to 120,000 clones, 45% to 60% seen once. This receptor was identified in a human donor with alopecia areata. The chain joins TRBV7-2 to TRBJ2-3, with TRBD2 as a possible D gene (7 bases). Sample: NKG2D-low CD8+ T cells sorted from blood. CDR3 region: CASSPLRGGSTDTQYF. In DNA, the CDR3 is TGTGCCAGCAGCCCTCTGAGGGGGGGAAGCACAGATACGCAGTATTTT.